This TCR beta chain was obtained from a study of low-dose radiotherapy and immunotherapy resistance in tumors. First-strand cDNA used TRAV- and TRBV-specific primers, covering alpha and beta chains. TCRs underwent 20 PCR cycles of amplification with a constant-region primer and V-primer adapter. TCRdb fed the reads into MiXCR, producing one record per CDR3 protein. This table has about 84,000 distinct CDR3 sequences, over 15% appearing once. The CDR3 is 15 amino acids. The germline V gene encodes CDR1 LGHNA and CDR2 YSLEER. Deletions cut 4 bases from V and 1 base from J, with 12 bases between. Time point: after trial treatment. The treatment denotes: LDRT plus nivolumab, ipilimumab, low-dose cyclophosphamide and aspirin (RACIN trial).

The chain combines TRBV4-3 with TRBJ2-3, with D perhaps matching TRBD1 (6 bases). The clonotype was recovered from a male donor with prostate cancer. This material consisted of PBMCs, taken after low-dose radiotherapy plus immunotherapy. Written as DNA, the CDR3 is TGCGCCAGCAGCCCCACAGGGCTTCGCACAGATACGCAGTATTTT. Translated: CASSPTGLRTDTQYF.